Listed below are T cell receptor beta chains from one sample, sequenced in a study of blood T cells in healthy people across ages. TCRdb called the 5' RACE reads again in MiXCR, with one record for every CDR3 protein. Among 850,000 or so distinct CDR3 sequences listed, roughly 26% were seen once. Material for sequencing was blood. The receptors come from an elderly woman in good health. Each CDR3 is given with its conserved first and last residue. Fields, in order: J gene, D gene, clone size, V gene, CDR3 protein, CDR3 DNA. D genes are given only for firm matches. Rows give clone size only sometimes, using once, few, many, or a class for an expanded clone.

>TRBJ2-2|TRBD1|NA|TRBV2
CASSVGQGDTGELFF
TGTGCCAGCAGTGTAGGGCAGGGGGACACCGGGGAGCTGTTTTTT
>TRBJ1-1|TRBD1|NA|TRBV12-3/TRBV12-4
CASSLAGQGNAEAFF
TGTGCCAGCAGTTTAGCGGGACAGGGTAACGCTGAAGCTTTCTTT
>TRBJ1-1|NA|NA|TRBV5-1
CASSLEGKRGEAFF
TGCGCCAGCAGCTTGGAAGGGAAGAGGGGTGAAGCTTTCTTT
>TRBJ1-5|NA|NA|TRBV12-3/TRBV12-4
CASSFGGDQPQHF
TGTGCCAGCAGTTTCGGAGGGGATCAGCCCCAGCATTTT
>TRBJ1-1|TRBD1|many|TRBV20-1
CSATLRDRNTEAFF
TGCAGTGCTACCCTCCGGGACAGGAACACTGAAGCTTTCTTT
>TRBJ2-2|TRBD2|NA|TRBV7-2
CASSRGLAGSTGELFF
TGTGCCAGCAGCCGAGGACTAGCGGGGAGCACCGGGGAGCTGTTTTTT
>TRBJ1-5|NA|few|TRBV30
CAWSTQGHQPQHF
TGTGCCTGGAGTACCCAGGGCCATCAGCCCCAGCATTTT
>TRBJ1-5|NA|many|TRBV4-2
CASSQERFNQPQHF
TGTGCCAGCAGCCAGGAGCGTTTCAATCAGCCCCAGCATTTT
>TRBJ2-3|TRBD2|many|TRBV6-1
CASRSPSTSENPDTQYF
TGTGCCAGCAGGTCCCCGTCGACTAGCGAAAACCCAGATACGCAGTATTTT
>TRBJ2-1|TRBD2|NA|TRBV2
CASNSGTKSYEQFF
TGTGCCAGCAATTCCGGGACTAAGAGCTACGAGCAGTTCTTC
>TRBJ2-3|NA|NA|TRBV12-3/TRBV12-4
CASEDRGSTDVQYF
TGTGCCAGCGAGGACCGAGGGAGCACAGATGTGCAGTATTTT
>TRBJ2-3|NA|many|TRBV3-1
CASSLQVSTDTQYF
TGTGCCAGCAGCCTTCAGGTATCCACAGATACGCAGTATTTT
>TRBJ1-1|NA|few|TRBV10-3
CAIQPLGLGNTEAFF
TGTGCCATCCAGCCCCTAGGACTTGGGAACACTGAAGCTTTCTTT
>TRBJ2-2|NA|many|TRBV5-1
CASSLVAGSNTGELFF
TGCGCCAGCAGCTTGGTTGCAGGCTCGAACACCGGGGAGCTGTTTTTT
>TRBJ2-1|TRBD2|many|TRBV20-1
CSARLAGVNNEQFF
TGCAGTGCTAGATTAGCGGGGGTGAACAATGAGCAGTTCTTC
>TRBJ2-7|NA|NA|TRBV12-3/TRBV12-4
CASSPIDGFYEQYF
TGTGCCAGCAGTCCTATAGACGGGTTCTACGAGCAGTACTTC
>TRBJ1-2|NA|many|TRBV20-1
CSASQGYGYTF
TGCAGTGCTAGTCAAGGCTATGGCTACACCTTC
>TRBJ1-1|TRBD1|few|TRBV20-1
CSAWGQPNTEAFF
TGCAGTGCTTGGGGACAGCCTAACACTGAAGCTTTCTTT
>TRBJ1-4|TRBD1|many|TRBV7-9
CASSPGQAFNEKLFF
TGTGCCAGCAGCCCCGGACAGGCCTTTAATGAAAAACTGTTTTTT
>TRBJ2-3|NA|many|TRBV3-1
CASSQETIYTDTQYF
TGTGCCAGCAGCCAAGAGACTATATACACAGATACGCAGTATTTT
>TRBJ1-2|NA|many|TRBV7-9
CASSLGQKEPKINYGYTF
TGTGCCAGCAGCTTGGGCCAGAAAGAACCAAAAATTAACTATGGCTACACCTTC
>TRBJ1-2|NA|few|TRBV3-1
CASSQETLGRDYGYTF
TGTGCCAGCAGCCAAGAGACCTTGGGAAGGGACTATGGCTACACCTTC
>TRBJ2-3|TRBD1|few|TRBV7-2
CASSLGAGQGRRNPDTQYF
TGTGCCAGCAGCTTAGGGGCGGGACAGGGCCGGAGAAACCCAGATACGCAGTATTTT
>TRBJ2-5|NA|many|TRBV7-9
CASSLQGMTQYF
TGTGCCAGCAGCTTGCAGGGTATGACCCAGTACTTC
>TRBJ1-1|NA|NA|TRBV4-1
CASSRRGMNTEAFF
TGCGCCAGCAGCCGGAGAGGGATGAACACTGAAGCTTTCTTT
>TRBJ2-5|TRBD1|many|TRBV3-1
CASSLESGQRETQYF
TGTGCCAGCAGCCTAGAATCGGGACAGCGAGAGACCCAGTACTTC
>TRBJ1-1|NA|few|TRBV25-1
CASSERGGNTEAFF
TGTGCCAGCAGTGAAAGAGGAGGGAACACTGAAGCTTTCTTT
>TRBJ2-1|TRBD1|many|TRBV24-1
CATSDPTRDSNEQFF
TGTGCCACCAGTGATCCAACCCGGGACAGTAATGAGCAGTTCTTC
>TRBJ2-4|NA|few|TRBV20-1
CSSPGAKNIQYF
TGCAGTTCCCCCGGAGCCAAAAACATTCAGTACTTC
>TRBJ2-1|TRBD2|few|TRBV6-5
CASSASGGQYNEQFF
TGTGCCAGCAGTGCCTCGGGGGGGCAGTACAATGAGCAGTTCTTC
>TRBJ2-1|TRBD2|many|TRBV7-2
CASSLSGGYNEQFF
TGTGCCAGCAGCCTTAGCGGGGGGTACAATGAGCAGTTCTTC
>TRBJ2-7|TRBD1|many|TRBV3-1
CASSRGQGESYEQYF
TGTGCCAGCAGTCGAGGACAGGGCGAGTCCTACGAGCAGTACTTC
>TRBJ2-6|NA|many|TRBV3-1
CASSQDLWGAGANVLTF
TGTGCCAGCAGCCAAGATCTTTGGGGAGCTGGGGCCAACGTCCTGACTTTC
>TRBJ2-1|TRBD2|few|TRBV6-1
CASSRPLRTSGGAFSQFF
TGTGCCAGCAGTCGACCCTTACGGACTAGCGGGGGGGCCTTCTCTCAGTTCTTC
>TRBJ2-5|NA|NA|TRBV7-2
CASSSRQTQYF
TGTGCCAGCAGCTCTCGCCAGACCCAGTACTTC
>TRBJ1-5|TRBD1|many|TRBV12-3/TRBV12-4
CASSHRQGASNQPQHF
TGTGCCAGCAGCCACCGACAGGGGGCGAGCAATCAGCCCCAGCATTTT
>TRBJ2-7|NA|many|TRBV6-2/TRBV6-3
CASSYPQGTYAYEQYF
TGTGCCAGCAGTTACCCTCAAGGGACGTACGCCTACGAGCAGTACTTC
>TRBJ1-2|NA|many|TRBV6-6
CASVGNDYGYTF
TGTGCCAGCGTGGGGAACGACTATGGCTACACCTTC
>TRBJ1-2|NA|NA|TRBV5-1
CASTVVRAYGYTF
TGCGCCAGCACTGTGGTGCGGGCCTATGGCTACACCTTC
>TRBJ2-1|NA|many|TRBV20-1
CSAPRGGLPFNEQFF
TGCAGTGCCCCCAGAGGAGGACTACCGTTCAATGAGCAGTTCTTC
>TRBJ2-1|TRBD2|many|TRBV3-1
CASSPRGLAVDNEQFF
TGTGCCAGCAGCCCCCGCGGGCTAGCGGTCGACAATGAGCAGTTCTTC
>TRBJ1-2|TRBD1|many|TRBV27
CASSFLDRGHGYTF
TGTGCCAGCAGTTTCCTGGACAGGGGACATGGCTACACCTTC
>TRBJ2-7|TRBD2|NA|TRBV5-1
CASGTGTGGFYEQYF
TGCGCCAGCGGCACCGGGACGGGGGGTTTCTACGAGCAGTACTTC
>TRBJ1-2|TRBD1|few|TRBV5-1
CASSLDRGRGGYTF
TGCGCCAGCAGCTTAGACAGGGGGCGCGGTGGCTACACCTTC
>TRBJ2-7|TRBD1|once|TRBV28
CASSRPGTGKCEQYF
TGTGCCAGCAGCCGTCCCGGGACAGGGAAGTGCGAGCAGTACTTC
>TRBJ2-5|TRBD2|many|TRBV20-1
CSARGVGGLAETQYF
TGCAGTGCTAGAGGGGTAGGGGGACTAGCAGAGACCCAGTACTTC
>TRBJ2-1|TRBD2|once|TRBV24-1
CATSDPRGAGEFNEQFF
TGTGCCACCAGTGATCCCCGGGGAGCGGGAGAATTCAATGAGCAGTTCTTC
>TRBJ2-1|TRBD2|few|TRBV18
CASSPRLIGTSGGKPYNEQFF
TGTGCCAGCTCACCACGCCTTATTGGGACTAGCGGGGGTAAACCCTACAATGAGCAGTTCTTC
>TRBJ2-3|TRBD2|many|TRBV20-1
CSARPSSGGAKDTQYF
TGCAGTGCTAGACCCTCTAGCGGGGGGGCAAAAGATACGCAGTATTTT
>TRBJ1-4|NA|NA|TRBV2
CASSRDATNEKLFF
TGTGCCAGCAGCAGGGATGCTACTAATGAAAAACTGTTTTTT
>TRBJ2-7|NA|NA|TRBV15
CATSSPGVAEQYF
TGTGCCACCAGCAGTCCGGGGGTCGCCGAGCAGTACTTC
>TRBJ2-5|NA|many|TRBV20-1
CSARASGTQETQYF
TGCAGTGCTAGAGCCAGCGGTACCCAAGAGACCCAGTACTTC